This entry lists 9 T cell receptor beta chains sequenced from one sample in a study of radiation and T cells in renal cell carcinoma. The time point here: blood 2 weeks post-SBRT. Stated treatment: 15 Gy SBRT to primary tumor, nephrectomy 4 weeks later. Assay used: immunoSEQ multiplex PCR; TCRdb lists only in-frame clones, some missing. Of some 120,000 clones detected, 81% appear once; the ten largest clones hold roughly 6%. This specimen consisted of blood, obtained from a patient whose treatment included radiotherapy and nephrectomy. The receptors here all came from a man aged 50 to 59 with renal cell carcinoma.

V usage is TRBV14 and J usage is TRBJ2-3; unclear D gene. The CDR3 length is 14 residues. Between the trimmed V and J ends, which lost 6 bases and 4 bases, there was a span of 14 bases. Per the germline V gene, CDR1 is SGHDN and CDR2 is FVKESK. The DNA for the CDR3 is TGTGCCAGCAGATACGGCCTCTTCCCAGATACGCAGTATTTT. This gives the protein CASRYGLFPDTQYF.

The chain is built from TRBV7-8 and TRBJ1-1, with D tentatively TRBD1 (5 bases). The germline gives CDR1 SGHVS, CDR2 FQNEAQ. Trimming left V 0 bases short and J 10 bases short, with 18 bases between. The CDR3 has 15 amino acids. CDR3 DNA: TGTGCCAGCAGCTTAGCACACTCCCCGACAGAAAGAGCTTTCTTT. The encoded protein is CASSLAHSPTERAFF.

The chain uses TRBV27 and TRBJ1-5; the D gene is possibly TRBD1 (5 bases). Germline assignment: CDR1 MNHEY and CDR2 SMNVEV (reference sequence). This CDR3 has 13 amino acids. V was cut by 9 bases and J by 5 bases, with 14 bases left in between. For the CDR3, the DNA is TGTGCCAGTGGTTCCGGGGGTCATCAGCCCCAGCATTTT. Its protein product is CASGSGGHQPQHF.

This chain connects TRBV5-1 to TRBJ2-1, with TRBD1 identical over 10 bases. CDR1 and CDR2 (germline): SGHRS, YFSETQ. There are 13 residues in the CDR3. V trimming: 4 bases; J trimming: 8 bases; junction bases outside the gene matches: 3. The DNA of the CDR3 is TGCGCCAGCAGCGAGGGGACAGGGGATGAGCAGTTCTTC. Protein product: CASSEGTGDEQFF.

This chain links TRBV2 with TRBJ2-3; 8 positions match TRBD2. J gave up 3 bases and V 7 bases, and 9 bases lay outside the gene matches. This CDR3 is built from 15 residues. CDR1 is SNHLY and CDR2 is FYNNEI in the germline V gene. CDR3 loop: CASTPQSGRTDTQYF. For the CDR3, the DNA is TGTGCCAGCACCCCCCAAAGCGGGAGAACAGATACGCAGTATTTT.

This chain uses TRBV9 with TRBJ2-4, with 8 bases that match TRBD2. The CDR3 spans 16 residues. Germline CDR1 and CDR2: SGDLS and YYNGEE. Trimming removed 4 bases from V and 11 bases from J; junction bases left unmatched: 17. The CDR3 DNA reads TGTGCCAGCAGCTTAGAGGTCAGGACTAGCAACTTTTTTCAGTACTTC. Encoded protein: CASSLEVRTSNFFQYF.

The chain couples TRBV5-4 to TRBJ2-7, with 8 bases fitting TRBD2. The J segment lost 5 bases and the V segment lost 4 bases, leaving 5 bases of the junction unmatched. CDR3 length equals 13 residues. The germline CDR1 and CDR2 sequences are SGHNT and YYREEE (reference sequence). DNA of the CDR3: TGTGCCAGCAGCCCCTGGACTAGCCACGAGCAGTACTTC. This gives the protein CASSPWTSHEQYF.

This clone was observed a few times. The J gene is TRBJ2-5, the V gene TRBV5-5; D might be TRBD1 or TRBD2, each matching 5 bases. V was clipped by 0 bases and J by 5 bases, with 5 bases between them. The CDR3 totals 12 residues. Germline V CDR1 and CDR2: SGHKS, YYEKEE (reference sequence). The chain's CDR3 is CASSLGDETQYF. In DNA, the CDR3 is TGTGCCAGCAGCTTGGGGGACGAGACCCAGTACTTC.

The chain couples TRBV14 to TRBJ2-1, with 11 bases aligning to TRBD2. The CDR3 is 15 amino acids. Trimming cost V 3 bases and J 6 bases; bases outside gene matches: 4. The germline V gene encodes CDR1 SGHDN and CDR2 FVKESK. CDR3: CASSQRLAGSNEQFF. In DNA, the CDR3 is TGTGCCAGCAGCCAGAGACTAGCGGGATCCAATGAGCAGTTCTTC.